Below are 17 T cell receptor beta chains sequenced from a single sample in a study of cytomegalovirus exposure and HLA in healthy donors. The PCR used 60 Vbeta and 13 Jbeta primers. Produced via immunoSEQ multiplex PCR; TCRdb's table is partial and in-frame only. This listing includes 35,000 to 45,000 clones. The specimen was PBMCs. These receptors all stem from a woman aged 30 to 39 in good health and CMV-seropositive.

The chain couples TRBV7-2 to TRBJ2-5; 13 bases are a match to TRBD2. The CDR3 sequence is 16 residues long. Trimming at V came to 5 bases and at J to 4 bases, leaving 7 bases not matched to a gene. Germline V gene data show CDR1 as SGHTA and CDR2 as FQGNSA. The CDR3 spells CASSTTSGGAGETQYF. CDR3 nucleotide sequence: TGTGCCAGCAGCACAACTAGCGGGGGGGCAGGAGAGACCCAGTACTTC.

The V call is TRBV6-1, the J call TRBJ2-6; 9 bases are shared with TRBD1. The V gene's germline CDR1 is MNHNS and CDR2 SASEGT. This CDR3 is built from 15 residues. The ends lost 8 bases at V and 0 bases at J; junction bases unmatched: 2. CDR3 region: CASGTGTSGANVLTF. The DNA of the CDR3 is TGTGCCAGCGGGACAGGGACCTCTGGGGCCAACGTCCTGACTTTC.

The chain couples TRBV11-2 to TRBJ2-3; 10 positions agree with TRBD2. Germline assignment: CDR1 SGHAT and CDR2 FQNNGV. This CDR3 has 19 amino acids. Trimming cost V 3 bases and J 4 bases; bases outside gene matches: 16. The CDR3 bases are TGTGCCAGCAGCTTGCCAGCGGGGGGGCGGGTCTCATTCTCAGATACGCAGTATTTT. Its protein is CASSLPAGGRVSFSDTQYF.

The V and J genes are TRBV10-2 and TRBJ1-4; the D gene is possibly TRBD1 (6 bases). Trimming cost V 3 bases and J 6 bases, with 11 bases left between them. The CDR3 totals 14 residues. Germline CDR1 and CDR2: WSHSY and SAAADI. The CDR3 region is CASSDAGGYEKLFF. The CDR3, as DNA: TGCGCCAGCAGTGACGCGGGGGGCTATGAAAAACTGTTTTTT.

The chain combines TRBV2 with TRBJ1-2; D unresolved. Germline V gene sequence: CDR1 SNHLY, CDR2 FYNNEI. V lost 5 bases and J 4 bases, leaving 20 bases between the germline ends. This CDR3 is built from 16 residues. The CDR3 loop is CASSTRAGLASYGYTF. The DNA of the CDR3 is TGTGCCAGCAGTACCAGAGCGGGTTTGGCTTCCTATGGCTACACCTTC.

The chain couples TRBV4-2 to TRBJ2-2, with D perhaps TRBD2 (6 bases). The CDR3 loop spans 15 amino acids. The ends were cut back, 7 bases at V and 2 bases at J, with 14 bases in the middle. CDR1 is LGHNA, CDR2 YNFKEQ, per germline. The CDR3 region is CASTRGTHNTGELFF. CDR3 in DNA: TGTGCCAGCACCCGGGGGACTCACAACACCGGGGAGCTGTTTTTT.

The chain joins TRBV2 to TRBJ2-7, with no clear D. Per the germline V gene, CDR1 is SNHLY and CDR2 is FYNNEI. The CDR3 spans 13 residues. V lost 0 bases and J 7 bases, leaving 10 bases between the germline ends. Here the CDR3 DNA reads TGTGCCAGCAGTGAAGCGGCGACCGGGGAGCAGTACTTC. This translates into CASSEAATGEQYF.

The chain has TRBV10-2 and TRBJ2-1, with TRBD1 as a possible D gene (6 bases). CDR1 is WSHSY, CDR2 SAAADI, per germline. V was cut by 7 bases and J by 5 bases, with 21 bases left in between. There are 16 residues in the CDR3. The chain's CDR3 is CASMQGPGLADNEQFF. CDR3 nucleotide sequence: TGCGCCAGCATGCAGGGGCCCGGTTTGGCTGACAATGAGCAGTTCTTC.

The gene calls are TRBV19 and TRBJ1-5; maybe TRBD1 (6 bases). The CDR3 is made up of 18 amino acids. The germline gives CDR1 LNHDA, CDR2 SQIVND (reference sequence). With 1 base removed from V and 0 bases from J, the gap between germline ends came to 16 bases. The CDR3 sequence is CASSIGQEGVYSNQPQHF. The CDR3 DNA sequence: TGTGCCAGTAGTATAGGACAGGAAGGGGTATATAGCAATCAGCCCCAGCATTTT.

The J gene is TRBJ2-5, the V gene TRBV11-3; TRBD2 is a possible D gene (6 bases). The CDR3 contains 14 residues. Germline CDR1 SGHNT, CDR2 YENEEA. Trimming took off 3 bases at V and 2 bases at J, with 10 bases between the two ends. This chain's CDR3 is CASSFFGGQETQYF. CDR3 coding DNA: TGTGCCAGCAGCTTTTTCGGGGGACAAGAGACCCAGTACTTC.

The rearrangement uses TRBV6-4 and TRBJ2-7; D call uncertain. Germline-derived CDR1 and CDR2 are MRHNA and SNTAGT. This CDR3 contains 11 residues. The V gene lost 4 bases and the J gene lost 4 bases, with 5 bases spanning the gap. Here the CDR3 DNA reads TGTGCCAGCAGTGTATCGTACGAGCAGTACTTC. Amino acids: CASSVSYEQYF.

This chain links TRBV2 with TRBJ1-4, with 8 bases fitting TRBD1. CDR1 and CDR2 from the germline V gene are SNHLY and FYNNEI. The trim removed 5 bases at V and 2 bases at J, leaving 4 bases unmatched. The CDR3 covers 15 residues. The CDR3 spells CASSLDRATNEKLFF. CDR3 sequence (DNA): TGTGCCAGCAGTCTGGACAGGGCGACTAATGAAAAACTGTTTTTT.

V is TRBV29-1 and J is TRBJ1-1; D gene unclear. CDR3 length: 12 residues. V was shortened by 6 bases and J by 4 bases, with 12 bases between the two germline ends. CDR1 SQVTM and CDR2 ANQGSEA come from the germline V gene. The CDR3 protein is CSVAAGGTEAFF. The DNA for the CDR3 is TGCAGCGTCGCAGCCGGAGGCACTGAAGCTTTCTTT. Supplemented by reference TRBV29-1 and TRBJ1-1, the full variable domain reads SAVISQKPSRDICQRGTSLTIQCQVDSQVTMMFWYRQQPGQSLTLIATANQGSEATYESGFVIDKFPISRPNLTFSTLTVSNMSPEDSSIYLCSVAAGGTEAFFGQGTRLTVV.

The V and J genes are TRBV5-1 and TRBJ1-3; TRBD1 might be the D (5 bases). CDR1 is SGHRS and CDR2 is YFSETQ in the germline V gene. This CDR3 comprises 15 residues. V lost 0 bases and J 2 bases, leaving 9 bases between the germline ends. The CDR3 bases are TGCGCCAGCAGCTTGGGACAGCTAACTGGAAACACCATATATTTT. Translating gives CASSLGQLTGNTIYF.

The rearrangement links TRBV2 to TRBJ2-5; 8 bases agree with TRBD2. The J segment lost 5 bases and the V segment lost 4 bases, leaving 9 bases of the junction unmatched. Germline lookup yields CDR1 SNHLY and CDR2 FYNNEI. This CDR3 region has 15 residues. CDR3 residues: CASSVGSGAGETQYF. The DNA for the CDR3 is TGTGCCAGCAGTGTGGGTAGCGGGGCAGGGGAGACCCAGTACTTC.

V usage is TRBV7-9 and J usage is TRBJ2-5, with 7 bases matching TRBD2. The end of the DNA aligns better with TRBJ2-7, so the J call may be wrong. This CDR3 has 14 residues. Germline CDR1 is SEHNR and CDR2 is FQNEAQ (reference sequence). CDR3: CASSGGDEYYEQYF. The CDR3 region has the DNA TGTGCCAGCAGCGGGGGGGACGAGTACTACGAGCAGTACTTC.

The chain has TRBV15 and TRBJ2-7; 9 bases line up with TRBD1. The ends lost 2 bases at V and 5 bases at J; junction bases unmatched: 10. The germline V gene has CDR1 LNHNV and CDR2 YYDKDF (reference sequence). The CDR3 contains 16 residues. The CDR3 region has the DNA TGTGCCACCAGCAGATTCCAGACCGGGACAGGGAACGAGCAGTACTTC. Encoded protein: CATSRFQTGTGNEQYF. The whole variable domain, remainder taken from reference TRBV15 and TRBJ2-7, is DAMVIQNPRYQVTQFGKPVTLSCSQTLNHNVMYWYQQKSSQAPKLLFHYYDKDFNNEADTPDNFQSRRPNTSFCFLDIRSPGLGDTAMYLCATSRFQTGTGNEQYFGPGTRLTVT.